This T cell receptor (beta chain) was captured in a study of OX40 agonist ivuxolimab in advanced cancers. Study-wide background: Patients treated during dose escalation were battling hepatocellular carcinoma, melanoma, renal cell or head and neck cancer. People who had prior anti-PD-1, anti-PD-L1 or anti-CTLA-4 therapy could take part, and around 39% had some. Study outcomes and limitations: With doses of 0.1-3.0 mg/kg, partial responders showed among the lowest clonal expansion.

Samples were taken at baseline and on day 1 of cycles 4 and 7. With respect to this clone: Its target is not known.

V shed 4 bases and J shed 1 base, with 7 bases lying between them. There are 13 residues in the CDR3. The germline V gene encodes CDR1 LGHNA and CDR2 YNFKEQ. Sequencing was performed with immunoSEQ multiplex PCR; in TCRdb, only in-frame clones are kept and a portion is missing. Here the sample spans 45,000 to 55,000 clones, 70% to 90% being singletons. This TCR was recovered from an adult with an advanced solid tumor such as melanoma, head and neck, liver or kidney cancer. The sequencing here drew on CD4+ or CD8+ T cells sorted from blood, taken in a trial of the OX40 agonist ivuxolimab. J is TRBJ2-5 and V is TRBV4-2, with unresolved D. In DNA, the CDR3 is TGTGCCAGCAGCCCCCAAGGCCAAGAGACCCAGTACTTC. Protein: CASSPQGQETQYF.